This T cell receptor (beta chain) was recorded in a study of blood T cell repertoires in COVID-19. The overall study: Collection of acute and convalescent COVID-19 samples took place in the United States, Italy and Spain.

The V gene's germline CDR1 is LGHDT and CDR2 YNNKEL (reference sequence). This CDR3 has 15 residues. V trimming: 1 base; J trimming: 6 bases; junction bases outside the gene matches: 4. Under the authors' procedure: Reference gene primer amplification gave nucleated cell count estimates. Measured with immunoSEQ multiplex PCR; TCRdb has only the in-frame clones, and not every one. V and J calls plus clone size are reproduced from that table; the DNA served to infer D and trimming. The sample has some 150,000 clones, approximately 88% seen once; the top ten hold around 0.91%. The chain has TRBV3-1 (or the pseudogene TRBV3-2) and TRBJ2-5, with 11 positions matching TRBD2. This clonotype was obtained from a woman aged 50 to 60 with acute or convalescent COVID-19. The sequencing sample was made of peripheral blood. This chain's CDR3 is CASSQVAGGPQTQYF. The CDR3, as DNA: TGTGCCAGCAGCCAAGTAGCGGGAGGGCCCCAGACCCAGTACTTC.